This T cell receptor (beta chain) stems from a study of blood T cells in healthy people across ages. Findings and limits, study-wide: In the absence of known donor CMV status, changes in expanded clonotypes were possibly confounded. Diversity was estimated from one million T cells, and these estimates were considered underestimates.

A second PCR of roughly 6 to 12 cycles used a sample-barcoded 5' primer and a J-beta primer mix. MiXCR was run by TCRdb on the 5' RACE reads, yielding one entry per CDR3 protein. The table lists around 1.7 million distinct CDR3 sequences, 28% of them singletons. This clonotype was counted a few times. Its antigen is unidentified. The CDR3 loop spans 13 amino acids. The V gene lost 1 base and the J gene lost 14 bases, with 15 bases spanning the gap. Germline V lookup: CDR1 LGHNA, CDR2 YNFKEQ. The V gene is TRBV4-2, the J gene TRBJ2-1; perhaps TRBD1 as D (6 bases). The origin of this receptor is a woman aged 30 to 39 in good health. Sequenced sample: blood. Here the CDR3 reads CASSQARQALEFF. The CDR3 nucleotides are TGTGCCAGCAGCCAAGCTAGACAGGCCCTGGAGTTCTTC.